The clone carrying this T cell receptor (beta chain) occurred a few times. Its antigen remains unidentified. The sample is drawn from a study of response to subunit inactivated influenza vaccine. Each CDR3 protein is one row after TCRdb ran MiXCR on the RT-PCR reads. The top ten clones hold roughly a tenth of a sample with about 830,000 distinct CDR3 sequences, around a sixth of them seen once. Germline V lookup: CDR1 SGHRS, CDR2 YFSETQ. Trimming took 3 bases from V and 4 from J; bases not matched to a gene: 10. The CDR3 has 18 residues. Regarding the study as a whole: Few new T cells, the authors suggested, are recruited by each seasonal influenza vaccination.

J is TRBJ2-1 and V is TRBV5-1; the match to TRBD2 covers 13 bases. This sample comprised PBMCs from blood, obtained around 5 days after vaccination. The sequence derives from a man in his fifties who received an inactivated influenza vaccine. The CDR3 region is CASSYLGLAGEGYNEQFF. The CDR3 region has the DNA TGCGCCAGCAGCTACCTAGGACTAGCGGGAGAAGGGTACAATGAGCAGTTCTTC.